Given below is one T cell receptor (beta chain) in context. Unsorted PBMC DNA sequencing spanned ten immunoSEQ deep assay plates. Authors' analysis steps: Junction-only sequences produced by ImmunoSEQ had no quality scores, so filtering differed. Sequencing used immunoSEQ multiplex PCR; TCRdb keeps in-frame clones, though not all of them. For V, J and clone size, that table is used; D and trimming come from the DNA. This table holds around 500,000 clones, 60% to 85% found once. Trimming removed 2 bases at V and 5 bases at J, with 20 bases between. Germline V CDR1 and CDR2: MDHEN, SYDVKM. This CDR3 contains 17 residues. This specimen belongs to a study of shared clonotypes between healthy human individuals. In the study overall: Donors consisted of a couple of women and three men between 18 and 49.

The sample consisted of PBMCs. This clonotype originated in a woman in her 40s in good health. Some clones in this sample may be carry-over from other donors' samples. The chain uses TRBV28 and TRBJ2-3; TRBD1 might be the D (5 bases). DNA for the CDR3: TGTGCCAGCAGTTTAAGTAGGGGCAGTTTAATTGGAGATACGCAGTATTTT. The encoded protein is CASSLSRGSLIGDTQYF.